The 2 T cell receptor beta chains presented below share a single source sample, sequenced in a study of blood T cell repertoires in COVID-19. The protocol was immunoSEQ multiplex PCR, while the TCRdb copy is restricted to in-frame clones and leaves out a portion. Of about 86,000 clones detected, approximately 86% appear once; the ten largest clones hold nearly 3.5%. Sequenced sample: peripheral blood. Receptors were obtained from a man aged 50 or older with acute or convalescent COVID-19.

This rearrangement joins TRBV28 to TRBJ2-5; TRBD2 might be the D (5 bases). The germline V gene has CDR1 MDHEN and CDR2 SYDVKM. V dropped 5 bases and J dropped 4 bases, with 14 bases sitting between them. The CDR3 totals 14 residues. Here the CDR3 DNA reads TGTGCCAGCAGTAGAGGGAGCCGCCCAGAGACCCAGTACTTC. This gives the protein CASSRGSRPETQYF.

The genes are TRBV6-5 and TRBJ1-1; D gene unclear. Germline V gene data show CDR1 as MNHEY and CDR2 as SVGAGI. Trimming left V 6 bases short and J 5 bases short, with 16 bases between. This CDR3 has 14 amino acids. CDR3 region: CASRYGREGTEAFF. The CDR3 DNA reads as TGTGCCAGCAGATACGGTAGGGAGGGAACTGAAGCTTTCTTT.